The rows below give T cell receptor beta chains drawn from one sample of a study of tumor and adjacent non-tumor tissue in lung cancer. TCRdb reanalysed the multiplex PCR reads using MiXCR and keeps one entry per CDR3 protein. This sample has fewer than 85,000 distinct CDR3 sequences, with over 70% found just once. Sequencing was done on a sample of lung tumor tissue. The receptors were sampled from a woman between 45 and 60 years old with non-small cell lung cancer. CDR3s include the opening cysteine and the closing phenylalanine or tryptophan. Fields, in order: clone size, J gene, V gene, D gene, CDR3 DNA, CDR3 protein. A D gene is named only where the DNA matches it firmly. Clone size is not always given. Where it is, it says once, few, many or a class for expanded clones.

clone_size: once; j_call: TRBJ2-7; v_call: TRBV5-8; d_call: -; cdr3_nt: TGTGTCAGCAGATTGGACGGGTCTTCCTACGAGCAGTACTTC; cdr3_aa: CVSRLDGSSYEQYF
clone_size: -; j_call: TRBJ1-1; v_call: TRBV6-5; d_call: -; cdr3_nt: TGTGCCAGCAGGGACGGCTACACTGAAACTTTCTTT; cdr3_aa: CASRDGYTETFF
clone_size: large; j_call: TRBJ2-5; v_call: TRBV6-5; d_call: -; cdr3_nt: TGTGCCAGCAGTTACGACGTGGGAGAGACCCAGTACTTC; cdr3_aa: CASSYDVGETQYF
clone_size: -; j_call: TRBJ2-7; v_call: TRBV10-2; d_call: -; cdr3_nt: TGCGCCAGCGATACAGGATGTTCAAGGTATGAGCAGTACTTC; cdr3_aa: CASDTGCSRYEQYF
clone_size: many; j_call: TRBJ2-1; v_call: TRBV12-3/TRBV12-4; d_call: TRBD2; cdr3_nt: TGTGCCAGCAGCCCAAGTCTAGCGGGAGAGGCCAATGAGCAGTTCTTC; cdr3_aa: CASSPSLAGEANEQFF
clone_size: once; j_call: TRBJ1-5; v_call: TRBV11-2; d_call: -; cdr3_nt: TGTGCCAACAGTTTCGGGTGCAATCAGCCCCAGCATTTC; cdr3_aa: CANSFGCNQPQHF
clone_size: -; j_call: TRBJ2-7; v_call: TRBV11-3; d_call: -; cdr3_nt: TGTGCCAGTAGCCCAGGGGAGCAGGGCCTTACCGGGCAGTACTTC; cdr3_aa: CASSPGEQGLTGQYF
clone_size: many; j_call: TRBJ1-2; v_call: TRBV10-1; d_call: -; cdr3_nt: TGCGCCACTCGAACGGGTGGCTACACCTTC; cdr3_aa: CATRTGGYTF
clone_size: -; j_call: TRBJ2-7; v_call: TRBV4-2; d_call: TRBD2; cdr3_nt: TGTGCCAGCAACCAAGAAGGACTAGCAGGAGAAGACCGCTACGAGCTGTACTTC; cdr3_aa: CASNQEGLAGEDRYELYF
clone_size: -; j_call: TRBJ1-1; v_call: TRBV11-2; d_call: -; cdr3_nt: TGTACTAGCAGCTTCCTTGAGAGAGGGACTGAAGCTTTCTTT; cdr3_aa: CTSSFLERGTEAFF
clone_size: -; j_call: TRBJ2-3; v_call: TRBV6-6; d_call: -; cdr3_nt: TGTGCCAGCAGTGCCCAGGGACACACGGATAAGCAATATTTT; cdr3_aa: CASSAQGHTDKQYF
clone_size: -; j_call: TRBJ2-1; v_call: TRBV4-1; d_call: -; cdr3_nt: TGCGCCAGCAGGACTATCGTTGAGCAGTTCTTC; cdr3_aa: CASRTIVEQFF
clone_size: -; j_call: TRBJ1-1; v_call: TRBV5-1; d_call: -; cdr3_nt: TGCGCCAGCAGCACAGGGCACACTGAAGCTTTCTTT; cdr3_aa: CASSTGHTEAFF
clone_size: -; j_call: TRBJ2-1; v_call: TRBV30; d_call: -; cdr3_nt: TGTGCCTGGACCTTGTGGGACTCTTCTTACAATGAGCACTTATTC; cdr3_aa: CAWTLWDSSYNEHLF
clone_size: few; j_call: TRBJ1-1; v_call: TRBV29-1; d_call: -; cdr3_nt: TGTGGCGTTGAAGGGACCCCGACCGCTTTGGACGCTGAAGCTTTCTTT; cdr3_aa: CGVEGTPTALDAEAFF
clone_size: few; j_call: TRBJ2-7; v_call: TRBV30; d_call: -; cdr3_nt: TGTGCCTGGAACCTCCCAAGCGGTTTAGGTGTTTACGAGCACTACTTC; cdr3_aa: CAWNLPSGLGVYEHYF
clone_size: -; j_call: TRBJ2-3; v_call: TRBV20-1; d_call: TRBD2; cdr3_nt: TGCAGTACTAGAGTAGCGGGGTACACAGATACGCAGTATTTT; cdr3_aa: CSTRVAGYTDTQYF
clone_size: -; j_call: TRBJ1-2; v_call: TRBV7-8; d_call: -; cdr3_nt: TGTGCCAGCAGCGTGATGGACAGTTCTAAGTATGGCTACACCTTC; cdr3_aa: CASSVMDSSKYGYTF
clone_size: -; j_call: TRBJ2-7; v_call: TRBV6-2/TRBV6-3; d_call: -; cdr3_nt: TGTGCCCGCAGTTACCCGATCGGGACAGGGGAGCTAGCGGGATCCTACGAGCGGTATTTC; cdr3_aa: CARSYPIGTGELAGSYERYF
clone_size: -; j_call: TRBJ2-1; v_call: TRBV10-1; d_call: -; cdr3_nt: TGCGCCAGCCAAGCAGGGTGGACCGGGCAGAATGAGCAGTTATTC; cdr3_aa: CASQAGWTGQNEQLF
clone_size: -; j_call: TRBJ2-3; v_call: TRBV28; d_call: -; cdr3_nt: TGTGCCAGCAGCCCATACTCTTACACAGACACGCAGTATTTT; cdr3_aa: CASSPYSYTDTQYF
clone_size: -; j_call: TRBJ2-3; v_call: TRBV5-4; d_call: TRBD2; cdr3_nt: TGTGCCAGCAGCTTCGGATCTCAGCGGGGTGGCACAGATACGCAATATTTT; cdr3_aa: CASSFGSQRGGTDTQYF
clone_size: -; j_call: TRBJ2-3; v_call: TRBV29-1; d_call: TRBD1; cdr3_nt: TGCAGCGTTACCGGGACAGGAGCAGGAGACACGGAGTATTTT; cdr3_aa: CSVTGTGAGDTEYF
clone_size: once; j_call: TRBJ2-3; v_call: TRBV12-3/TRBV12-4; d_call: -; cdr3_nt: TGTGCCAGCAGTCTAACCGGGACGAAGCTGTATTTT; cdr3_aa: CASSLTGTKLYF
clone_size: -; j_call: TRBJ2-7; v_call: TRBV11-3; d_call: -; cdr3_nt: TGTGCGAACAGCCGGGGTAACAGCGAGCAGTACTTC; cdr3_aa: CANSRGNSEQYF
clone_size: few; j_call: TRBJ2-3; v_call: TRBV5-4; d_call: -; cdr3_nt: TGTGCCAGCGGCCACCTTCGAGGAATACTTCTGAGCACAGATACGCAGTATTTT; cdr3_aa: CASGHLRGILLSTDTQYF
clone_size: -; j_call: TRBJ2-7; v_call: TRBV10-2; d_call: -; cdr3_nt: TGCCCCAGCAGTGCTACCCACAGGGAGCAGTACTTC; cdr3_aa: CPSSATHREQYF
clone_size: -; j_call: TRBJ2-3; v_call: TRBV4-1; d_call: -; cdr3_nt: TGCGTCAGCCGCCATGAAGAGGGGGATGCGGAGGGGAGCACAGATACGCAGTATTTT; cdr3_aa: CVSRHEEGDAEGSTDTQYF
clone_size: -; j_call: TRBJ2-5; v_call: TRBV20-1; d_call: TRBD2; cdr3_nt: TGCAGTGGTACTAGCGGGAAAGAGACCCAGTACTTC; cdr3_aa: CSGTSGKETQYF
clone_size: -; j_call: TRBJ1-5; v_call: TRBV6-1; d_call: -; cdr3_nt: TGTGCTAACAGTGAGGGAACAGATCAGCCCCAACATTTT; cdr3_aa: CANSEGTDQPQHF
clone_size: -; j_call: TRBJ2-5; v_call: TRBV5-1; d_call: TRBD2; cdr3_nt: TGCGCCAGAAGCTTACGTCCCACGGAGACTAGCGTGATCTTAGAGACCCAGTACTTC; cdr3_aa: CARSLRPTETSVILETQYF
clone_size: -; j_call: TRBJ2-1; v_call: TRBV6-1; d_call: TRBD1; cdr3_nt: TGTGCCAGCAATGCGACAGGGGAGCGATACAATGATCAGTTCTTC; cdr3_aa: CASNATGERYNDQFF
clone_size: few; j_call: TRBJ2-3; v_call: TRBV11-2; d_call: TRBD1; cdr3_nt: TGTGCCAGCAGGTTTGACAGGGGAGATACGCAATATTTT; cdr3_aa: CASRFDRGDTQYF
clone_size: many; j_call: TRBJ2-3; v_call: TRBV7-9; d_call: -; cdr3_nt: TGTGCCAGCAGCTCCCCGTGGGGGGGCGCCCGGACAGATACGCAGTATTTT; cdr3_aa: CASSSPWGGARTDTQYF
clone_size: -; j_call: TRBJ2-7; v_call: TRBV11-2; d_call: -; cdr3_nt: TGTGCCAGCAGCTTAGGAGAGCTAGAGGGTGTCGGCAAGCAGTACTTC; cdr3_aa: CASSLGELEGVGKQYF
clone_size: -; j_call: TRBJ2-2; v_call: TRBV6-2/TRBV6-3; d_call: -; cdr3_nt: TGTGCCAGCAGTCGCCTTGGACACGGGTTAAGCGGGGAGCTGTTTTTT; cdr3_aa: CASSRLGHGLSGELFF
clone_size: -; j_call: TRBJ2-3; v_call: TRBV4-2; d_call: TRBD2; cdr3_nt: TGTGCCAGCAGCCGTCACGCCAGGACTAGATACGCAGATACGCAGTATTTT; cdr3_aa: CASSRHARTRYADTQYF
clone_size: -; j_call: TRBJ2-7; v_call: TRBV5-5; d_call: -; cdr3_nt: TGTGCCAGCAGCCTGATACTGGGGAACCGGGCCTATGAGCAGTACTTC; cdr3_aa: CASSLILGNRAYEQYF
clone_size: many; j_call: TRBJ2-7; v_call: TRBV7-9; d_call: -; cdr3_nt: TGTGCCAGCAGCTTCGGGGGGCCGGGGTCCTACGAGCAGTACTTC; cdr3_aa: CASSFGGPGSYEQYF
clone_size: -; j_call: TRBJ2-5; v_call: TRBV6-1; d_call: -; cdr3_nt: TGTGGCAGCAGAGGTCGACAGGTCCTCCCAGGGCGGGAAGAGACCCAGTACTTC; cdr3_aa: CGSRGRQVLPGREETQYF
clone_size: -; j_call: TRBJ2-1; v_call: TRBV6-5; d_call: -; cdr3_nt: TGTGTCAGCAGTTACCTTCAGACAGGCTCCTACAATGAGCAGTTCTTC; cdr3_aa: CVSSYLQTGSYNEQFF
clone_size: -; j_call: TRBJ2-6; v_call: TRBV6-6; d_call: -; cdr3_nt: TGTGCCAGCAGTGTTACAGGGAGCTCTGGGGCCAGCGTCCTGACTTTC; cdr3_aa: CASSVTGSSGASVLTF
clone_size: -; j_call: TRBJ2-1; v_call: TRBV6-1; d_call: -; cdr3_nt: TGTGCCAGCACTGATGGTAGAGGGAGAATCGATGAGCAGTTCTTC; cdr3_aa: CASTDGRGRIDEQFF
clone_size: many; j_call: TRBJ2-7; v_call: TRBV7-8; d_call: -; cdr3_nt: TGTGCCAGCAGGCCAGCCCACGGCTACGAGCAGTACTTC; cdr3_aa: CASRPAHGYEQYF
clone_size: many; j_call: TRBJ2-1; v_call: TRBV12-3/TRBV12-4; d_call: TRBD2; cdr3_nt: TGTGCCAGCAGTTCGAGTCCGGGGGGCTACAATGAGCAGTTCTTC; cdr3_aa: CASSSSPGGYNEQFF
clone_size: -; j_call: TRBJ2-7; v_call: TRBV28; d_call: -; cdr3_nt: TGTGCCAGCAGTCCACTCCATTTGGTCCCCTACGAGCAGTACTTC; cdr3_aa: CASSPLHLVPYEQYF
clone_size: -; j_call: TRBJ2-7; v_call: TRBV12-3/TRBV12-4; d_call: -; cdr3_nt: TGTGCCAGCAGTTTAGGTCCCCTGACGGGCTACGAACACTACTTC; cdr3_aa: CASSLGPLTGYEHYF
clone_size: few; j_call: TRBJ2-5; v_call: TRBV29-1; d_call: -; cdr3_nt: TGCAACGTCGCCGAACAAAAACCTCAAGAGACCCAGTACTTC; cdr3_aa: CNVAEQKPQETQYF
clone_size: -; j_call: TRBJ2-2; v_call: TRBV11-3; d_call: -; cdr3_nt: TGTGCCACCAGCCTAGTGGGAGGCACCGGGGAGCTGTTTTTT; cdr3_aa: CATSLVGGTGELFF
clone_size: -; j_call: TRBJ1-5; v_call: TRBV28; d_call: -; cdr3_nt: TGTGCCAGCAGTTTTGAGGGACTGGGCAAGCAGCCCCAGCATTTT; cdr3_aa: CASSFEGLGKQPQHF
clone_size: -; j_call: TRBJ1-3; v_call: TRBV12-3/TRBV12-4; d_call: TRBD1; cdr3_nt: TGTACCAGCAGTCCAGGGGGGGGTGGAGGAAACACCATATATTTT; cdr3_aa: CTSSPGGGGGNTIYF
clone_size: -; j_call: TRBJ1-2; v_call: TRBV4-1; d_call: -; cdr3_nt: TGCGCCAGCAGCCAAGAGTTCATTGATGGCTACATCTTC; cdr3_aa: CASSQEFIDGYIF